This T cell receptor (beta chain) derives from a study of glioma-infiltrating T cells after dendritic cell vaccination. The PCR used 60 V beta and 13 J beta primers. Repertoires were generated with immunoSEQ multiplex PCR, while TCRdb's copy carries only in-frame clones and drops some. Of 100,000 to 120,000 clones in the sample, 90% were seen once. The CDR3 is made up of 11 amino acids. Trimming removed 6 bases at V and 8 bases at J, with 11 bases between. CDR1 and CDR2 from the germline V gene are MNHNY and SVGAGI (reference sequence). This sample's time point: after dendritic cell vaccination, including at tumor progression/relapse. None of the glioblastoma patients had an isocitrate dehydrogenase mutation.

The sequences come from blood, collected after dendritic cell vaccination. This TCR was recovered from a human donor with glioblastoma. V usage is TRBV6-6 and J usage is TRBJ2-7; D call uncertain. The CDR3 spells CASSLDLKQYF. CDR3 coding DNA: TGTGCCAGCAGCCTCGACTTAAAGCAGTACTTC.